This is a list of T cell receptor beta chains from one sample in a study of CD8 T cells in ankylosing spondylitis. Using its own MiXCR run on the 5' RACE reads, TCRdb lists one record per CDR3 protein. The profile shows roughly 490,000 distinct CDR3 sequences, approximately 5% of them singletons. Sequencing was done on a sample of blood, either unsorted or a sorted T cell fraction (not recorded which). The receptors stem from a male donor with ankylosing spondylitis. Both conserved end residues are part of each CDR3. Each record gives: CDR3 protein, CDR3 DNA, clone size, J gene, V gene, D gene. The D gene is left open where the match is weak. Where a row states a size, it is once, few, many or the class of an expanded clone; other rows omit it.

CDR3 protein: CASRPGRGNYEQYF
CDR3 DNA: TGTGCCAGCAGACCCGGGAGGGGAAACTACGAGCAGTACTTC
clone size: many
J gene: TRBJ2-7
V gene: TRBV7-2
D gene: TRBD2

CDR3 protein: CASSALGTGVNEQYF
CDR3 DNA: TGTGCCAGCAGCGCCCTCGGGACAGGGGTAAACGAGCAGTACTTC
clone size: few
J gene: TRBJ2-7
V gene: TRBV5-6
D gene: TRBD1

CDR3 protein: CASSVQTSGTDTQYF
CDR3 DNA: TGTGCCAGCAGCGTACAGACTAGTGGGACAGATACGCAGTATTTT
clone size: many
J gene: TRBJ2-3
V gene: TRBV9
D gene: -

CDR3 protein: CAISEPRISLSYYEQYF
CDR3 DNA: TGTGCCATCAGTGAACCACGGATTAGTCTCTCCTACTACGAGCAGTACTTC
clone size: many
J gene: TRBJ2-7
V gene: TRBV10-3
D gene: -

CDR3 protein: CSAREGRAYEQYF
CDR3 DNA: TGCAGTGCTAGAGAGGGCAGAGCCTACGAGCAGTACTTC
clone size: many
J gene: TRBJ2-7
V gene: TRBV20-1
D gene: -

CDR3 protein: CASRDLPGPTNQPQHF
CDR3 DNA: TGTGCCAGCAGAGATTTACCGGGACCCACCAATCAGCCCCAGCATTTT
clone size: many
J gene: TRBJ1-5
V gene: TRBV6-1
D gene: -

CDR3 protein: CASSSDRAVQPQHF
CDR3 DNA: TGTGCCAGCAGCTCGGACAGGGCAGTTCAGCCCCAGCATTTT
clone size: many
J gene: TRBJ1-5
V gene: TRBV7-8
D gene: TRBD1

CDR3 protein: CASSQGLAEFYEQYF
CDR3 DNA: TGTGCCAGCAGCCAAGGGCTAGCGGAATTTTACGAGCAGTACTTC
clone size: many
J gene: TRBJ2-7
V gene: TRBV3-1
D gene: TRBD2

CDR3 protein: CASSLKYSPTDTQYF
CDR3 DNA: TGTGCCAGCAGCTTAAAATATTCCCCCACAGATACGCAGTATTTT
clone size: many
J gene: TRBJ2-3
V gene: TRBV7-2
D gene: -

CDR3 protein: CSASLGSNQPQHF
CDR3 DNA: TGCAGTGCTAGTCTGGGCAGCAATCAGCCCCAGCATTTT
clone size: many
J gene: TRBJ1-5
V gene: TRBV20-1
D gene: -

CDR3 protein: CASSVALLAGGTDTQYF
CDR3 DNA: TGTGCCAGCAGCGTAGCTCTGCTAGCGGGGGGCACAGATACGCAGTATTTT
clone size: many
J gene: TRBJ2-3
V gene: TRBV9
D gene: TRBD2

CDR3 protein: CASSQELAGPVWEQYF
CDR3 DNA: TGCGCCAGCAGCCAAGAACTAGCGGGCCCGGTGTGGGAGCAGTATTTT
clone size: many
J gene: TRBJ2-3
V gene: TRBV4-1
D gene: TRBD2

CDR3 protein: CASKSRTDRGLTF
CDR3 DNA: TGTGCCAGCAAATCCCGGACGGACAGGGGGCTCACCTTC
clone size: -
J gene: TRBJ1-2
V gene: TRBV6-2/TRBV6-3
D gene: TRBD1